This TCR beta chain was sequenced in a study of T cell responses to AZD1222 COVID-19 vaccine. Assay used: immunoSEQ multiplex PCR; TCRdb lists only in-frame clones, some missing. This sample has roughly 70,000 clones, with 60% to 85% found just once. CDR1 and CDR2 from the germline V gene are MNHEY and SVGAGI. Trimming cost V 2 bases and J 2 bases, with 13 bases left between them. The CDR3 totals 15 residues. This TCR was sampled from an adult in good health. Sample: peripheral blood, taken on day 0 of MenACWY control vaccination. This chain uses TRBV6-5 with TRBJ2-7; D not resolved. The CDR3 nucleotides are TGTGCCAGCAGTTACGGCCGGGCCCCAGCCTACGAGCAGTACTTC. This sequence encodes CASSYGRAPAYEQYF.